The 25 T cell receptor beta chains listed next were all sequenced from one sample in a study of blood T cells in healthy people across ages. The use of a sample-barcoded 5' primer and a J-beta primer mix characterized a second PCR of roughly 6 to 11 cycles. TCRdb re-derived calls from the 5' RACE reads in MiXCR, one entry per CDR3 protein. Of 1.4 million to 1.5 million distinct CDR3 sequences listed, around 42% are singletons. The material sequenced was blood. The receptors originated from a woman younger than 35 in good health.

This clonotype was picked up a small number of times. The CDR3 sequence is CASSPGLELYAFF. CDR3 DNA sequence: TGTGCCAGCTCACCCGGGTTGGAACTGTACGCTTTCTTT. The chain carries TRBV18 and TRBJ1-1; no clear D gene. The V gene's germline CDR1 is KGHSH and CDR2 LQKENI. The CDR3 extends over 13 amino acids. Trimming left V 3 bases short and J 11 bases short, with 16 bases between.

This clonotype has more than one count but fewer than ten. This chain connects TRBV12-3 or TRBV12-4 to TRBJ2-5; tentative D call: TRBD2 (5 bases). The V end was cut by 3 bases, the J end by 3 bases, with 14 bases between. This CDR3 has 15 amino acids. The CDR3 spells CASSFPGKRKETQYF. Here the CDR3 DNA reads TGTGCCAGCAGTTTCCCCGGGAAGCGCAAAGAGACCCAGTACTTC.

The CDR3 is CASSPGGYDSYNEQFF. The CDR3 DNA follows: TGCGCCAGCAGCCCCGGGGGTTACGACTCCTACAATGAGCAGTTCTTC. The chain joins TRBV5-1 to TRBJ2-1; TRBD2 might be the D (6 bases). The V gene lost 4 bases and the J gene lost 0 bases, with 14 bases spanning the gap. Germline lookup yields CDR1 SGHRS and CDR2 YFSETQ. The CDR3 has 16 amino acids.

A single count supports this clonotype. The CDR3 DNA follows: TGCAGTATGCAGAGGACTAGCGGCGAGCAGTACTTC. Translated, it gives CSMQRTSGEQYF. The rearrangement links TRBV20-1 to TRBJ2-5, with TRBD2 matching over 10 bases. The J call may be in error: the DNA end matches TRBJ2-7 better. CDR3 size: 12 residues. The germline V gene has CDR1 DFQATT and CDR2 SNEGSKA (reference sequence).

In this sample, this clonotype turned up a few times. This chain uses TRBV7-2 with TRBJ2-4; 8 bases are shared with TRBD2. The CDR3 spans 17 residues. The germline CDR1 and CDR2 sequences are SGHTA and FQGNSA. V lost 5 bases to trimming and J lost 5 bases; unmatched junction nucleotides: 14. CDR3 amino acids: CASSAALLAGGQNIQYF. Here the CDR3 DNA reads TGTGCCAGCAGCGCCGCCCTCCTCGCGGGAGGCCAAAACATTCAGTACTTC.

This clonotype was seen more than once but under ten times. This chain uses TRBV11-2 with TRBJ2-7; no reliable D call. CDR1 and CDR2 from the germline V gene are SGHAT and FQNNGV. The CDR3 runs to 15 residues. V dropped 2 bases and J dropped 3 bases, with 14 bases sitting between them. In nucleotides, the CDR3 is TGTGCCAGCAGCTTATCTGGCAGTGCCAACTACGAGCAGTACTTC. This translates into CASSLSGSANYEQYF.

This clonotype was detected only a few times. The chain combines TRBV20-1 with TRBJ1-1, with D possibly being TRBD1 (5 bases). With 5 bases removed from V and 11 bases from J, the gap between germline ends came to 15 bases. In germline, CDR1 is DFQATT, CDR2 SNEGSKA (reference sequence). This CDR3 region has 11 residues. The CDR3 sequence is CSASVGEGAFF. The CDR3 bases are TGCAGTGCTTCGGTGGGGGAGGGGGCTTTCTTT.

This chain links TRBV28 with TRBJ1-2; the D gene is possibly TRBD1 (5 bases). V shed 4 bases and J shed 6 bases, with 15 bases lying between them. The CDR3 extends over 14 amino acids. Per germline, CDR1 MDHEN and CDR2 SYDVKM. As DNA, the CDR3 is TGTGCCAGCAGTTCACTCCCGACAGTCGATGGCTACACCTTC. Translating gives CASSSLPTVDGYTF.

This clonotype was detected only a few times. This CDR3 reads CASSLRLDYNEQFF. DNA for the CDR3: TGTGCCAGCAGTCTCCGTCTAGATTACAATGAGCAGTTCTTC. V gene TRBV27 combines with J gene TRBJ2-1; no clear D. Germline-derived CDR1 and CDR2 are MNHEY and SMNVEV (reference sequence). V was pared by 5 bases and J by 4 bases, with 12 bases between. The CDR3 runs to 14 residues.

This chain joins TRBV14 and TRBJ1-2; D is ambiguous. CDR1 and CDR2 (germline): SGHDN, FVKESK. This CDR3 is 16 amino acids long. V dropped 4 bases and J dropped 8 bases, with 23 bases sitting between them. The CDR3 DNA reads TGTGCCAGCAGCCCAATAATACGGGTCGCAGGCGAAGGCTACACCTTC. Its protein is CASSPIIRVAGEGYTF.

The chain combines TRBV2 with TRBJ2-5; TRBD2 is a possible D gene (5 bases). Germline V gene sequence: CDR1 SNHLY, CDR2 FYNNEI. Between the trimmed V and J ends, which lost 7 bases and 11 bases, there was a span of 26 bases. The CDR3 extends over 15 amino acids. CDR3 in DNA: TGTGCCAGCAACCCAGAAGAGAGATGGGAGTTGAGGCAGTACTTC. The encoded protein is CASNPEERWELRQYF.

The V gene is TRBV12-3 or TRBV12-4, the J gene TRBJ2-3; no firm D call. With 5 bases removed from V and 5 bases from J, the gap between germline ends came to 14 bases. The CDR3 is 14 amino acids. CDR3 nucleotides: TGTGCCAGCAGTAGCCGGGTCGTGGGAGATACGCAGTATTTT. It specifies CASSSRVVGDTQYF.

This clonotype occurred a few times. This chain links TRBV12-3 or TRBV12-4 with TRBJ2-7; D uncertain. V lost 0 bases and J 2 bases, leaving 11 bases between the germline ends. The CDR3 loop spans 15 amino acids. Here the CDR3 reads CASSLATMGPYEQYF. Here the CDR3 DNA reads TGTGCCAGCAGTTTAGCCACAATGGGCCCCTACGAGCAGTACTTC.

The V and J genes are TRBV5-5 and TRBJ2-1; the match to TRBD2 covers 8 bases. V lost 4 bases and J lost 9; bases outside the gene matches: 15. The CDR3 runs to 16 residues. The germline CDR1 and CDR2 sequences are SGHKS and YYEKEE (reference sequence). The CDR3 loop is CASSPSAGGWGGEQFF. Here the CDR3 DNA reads TGTGCCAGCAGCCCTAGTGCGGGAGGTTGGGGTGGTGAGCAGTTCTTC. The entire variable domain, with the rest obtained from reference TRBV5-5 and TRBJ2-1, is as follows: DAGVTQSPTHLIKTRGQQVTLRCSPISGHKSVSWYQQVLGQGPQFIFQYYEKEERGRGNFPDRFSARQFPNYSSELNVNALLLGDSALYLCASSPSAGGWGGEQFFGPGTRLTVL.

Within the sample, this clonotype is medium-sized. V usage is TRBV4-2 and J usage is TRBJ2-3; 12 bases line up with TRBD2. The CDR3 is 15 residues long. V trimming: 1 base; J trimming: 4 bases; junction bases outside the gene matches: 0. Germline CDR1 reads LGHNA; CDR2 reads YNFKEQ. The CDR3 region has the DNA TGTGCCAGCAGCCAAGGACTAGCGGGAGCAGATACGCAGTATTTT. Residues: CASSQGLAGADTQYF.

This clonotype showed up just once. The chain joins TRBV6-5 to TRBJ1-4; TRBD1 aligns across 8 bases. V was pared by 5 bases and J by 2 bases, with 7 bases of the junction left unmatched. Germline V CDR1 and CDR2: MNHEY, SVGAGI. This CDR3 contains 16 residues. The DNA for the CDR3 is TGTGCCAGCAGTCTAGGCCGGGACAGGACTAATGAAAAACTGTTTTTT. It translates to CASSLGRDRTNEKLFF.

This clonotype was observed a single time. V is TRBV18 and J is TRBJ2-7; tentatively, D is TRBD1 (5 bases). Germline V gene sequence: CDR1 KGHSH, CDR2 LQKENI. V lost 3 bases to trimming and J lost 5 bases, with 14 bases between them. The CDR3 has 14 residues. CDR3 DNA sequence: TGTGCCAGCTCACCTTCCCAGGGATCCCACGAGCAGTACTTC. Protein sequence: CASSPSQGSHEQYF.

The chain links TRBV5-1 to TRBJ2-1; D uncertain. The closer fit of TRBJ2-7 to the DNA end suggests the J call may be wrong. There are 16 residues in the CDR3. Germline V gene sequence: CDR1 SGHRS, CDR2 YFSETQ. This CDR3 reads CASSWPPGSSYNEQYF. The CDR3 DNA follows: TGCGCCAGCAGCTGGCCGCCGGGCAGCTCCTACAATGAGCAGTACTTC.

The gene calls are TRBV27 and TRBJ2-1; 10 positions agree with TRBD2. V shed 3 bases, J shed 11 bases, and the junction held 7 bases outside the gene matches. The CDR3 is 14 amino acids. Germline CDR1 MNHEY, CDR2 SMNVEV (reference sequence). The DNA for the CDR3 is TGTGCCAGCAGTTTGATAGCGGGGGGCCGAAAGCAGTTCTTC. Translation gives CASSLIAGGRKQFF.

The chain has TRBV18 and TRBJ2-3, with 9 positions matching TRBD2. The J segment lost 3 bases and the V segment lost 11 bases, leaving 9 bases of the junction unmatched. The CDR3 has 14 residues. Germline CDR1 and CDR2: KGHSH and LQKENI. The CDR3: CAVPGTSQTDTQYF. CDR3 DNA: TGTGCCGTCCCCGGGACTAGCCAAACAGATACGCAGTATTTT. Full variable domain (outside the CDR3, taken from reference TRBV18 and TRBJ2-3): NAGVMQNPRHLVRRRGQEARLRCSPMKGHSHVYWYRQLPEEGLKFMVYLQKENIIDESGMPKERFSAEFPKEGPSILRIQQVVRGDSAAYFCAVPGTSQTDTQYFGPGTRLTVL.

The chain recombines TRBV10-3 with TRBJ2-3; TRBD1 matches 10 bases. The V gene's germline CDR1 is ENHRY and CDR2 SYGVKD. V dropped 11 bases and J dropped 4; count of bases not matched to a gene: 9. This CDR3 has 14 residues. In nucleotides, the CDR3 is TGTGCCGTCAAGACAGGGGGCTTAGCAGATACGCAGTATTTT. Residues: CAVKTGGLADTQYF.

The chain couples TRBV20-1 to TRBJ2-3; TRBD2 might be the D (6 bases). V lost 5 bases, J lost 2 bases, and 20 bases lay in between. Germline CDR1 is DFQATT and CDR2 is SNEGSKA (reference sequence). The CDR3 is 16 amino acids. Here the CDR3 reads CSAPPSKGGATDTQYF. In DNA, the CDR3 is TGCAGTGCTCCCCCCTCGAAAGGCGGGGCCACAGATACGCAGTATTTT.

The rearrangement uses TRBV19 and TRBJ2-3; 11 bases are a match to TRBD1. The CDR3 contains 15 residues. In germline, CDR1 is LNHDA, CDR2 SQIVND (reference sequence). V was clipped by 6 bases and J by 5 bases; unmatched bases: 7. CDR3 amino acids: CASSLGQGAIDTQYF. CDR3 in DNA: TGTGCCAGTAGCCTCGGACAGGGGGCAATAGATACGCAGTATTTT.

This clonotype has more than one count but fewer than ten. V usage is TRBV25-1 and J usage is TRBJ2-1; 9 nucleotides align to TRBD2. Trimming cost V 4 bases and J 5 bases; bases outside gene matches: 12. This CDR3 has 17 residues. Germline CDR1 reads MGHDK; CDR2 reads SYGVNS. Here the CDR3 DNA reads TGTGCCAGCAGTGGGAGTCCGGGACTAGCTCACCACAATGAGCAGTTCTTC. The encoded protein is CASSGSPGLAHHNEQFF.

This clonotype was counted a few times. J is TRBJ2-5 and V is TRBV12-3 or TRBV12-4; D ambiguous. The CDR3 has 14 amino acids. Between the trimmed V and J ends, which lost 3 bases and 4 bases, there was a span of 12 bases. CDR3 sequence: CASSFSLGSETQYF. The CDR3 nucleotides are TGTGCCAGCAGTTTCTCTCTCGGGTCAGAGACCCAGTACTTC.